This TCR beta chain was retrieved from a study of blood T cell repertoires in COVID-19. The wider study: Sites across the United States, Italy and Spain contributed samples from acute and convalescent COVID-19. T cells, B-cell-depleted T cells, or PBMCs provided the cDNA or gDNA that served as material.

Per the original data handling: Nucleated cell number was recorded as an estimate derived from reference gene primer amplification. Assay used: immunoSEQ multiplex PCR; TCRdb lists only in-frame clones, some missing. D and trimming come from the DNA, and the V and J calls and clone size come from that table. The table lists tens of thousands of clones, around 72% of them singletons. V was clipped by 0 bases and J by 11 bases, with 10 bases between them. The length of the CDR3 is 13 residues. The germline CDR1 and CDR2 sequences are KGHSY and FQNENV. The TCR sequence derives from a man in his 70s with COVID-19, enrolled during active disease. The chain combines TRBV16 with TRBJ1-4; D remains ambiguous. Sequencing input: peripheral blood. CDR3 nucleotide sequence: TGTGCCAGCAGCCAATCAACCGGGAGGAAACTGTTTTTT. This encodes CASSQSTGRKLFF.